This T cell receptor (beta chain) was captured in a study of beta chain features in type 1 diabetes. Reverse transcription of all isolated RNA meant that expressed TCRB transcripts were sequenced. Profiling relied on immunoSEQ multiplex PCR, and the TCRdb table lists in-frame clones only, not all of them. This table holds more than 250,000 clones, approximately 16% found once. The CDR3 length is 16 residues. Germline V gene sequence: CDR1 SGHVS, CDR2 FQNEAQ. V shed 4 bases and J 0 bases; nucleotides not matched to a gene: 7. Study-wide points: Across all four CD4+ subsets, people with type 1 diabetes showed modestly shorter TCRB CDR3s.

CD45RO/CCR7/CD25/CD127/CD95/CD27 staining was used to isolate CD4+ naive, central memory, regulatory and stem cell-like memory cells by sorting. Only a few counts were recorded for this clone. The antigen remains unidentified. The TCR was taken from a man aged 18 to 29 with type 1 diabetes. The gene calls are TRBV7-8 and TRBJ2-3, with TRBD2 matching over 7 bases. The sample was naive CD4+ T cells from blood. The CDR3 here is CASSSERDLSTDTQYF. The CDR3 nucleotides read TGTGCCAGCAGCTCGGAGCGGGATCTAAGCACAGATACGCAGTATTTT.